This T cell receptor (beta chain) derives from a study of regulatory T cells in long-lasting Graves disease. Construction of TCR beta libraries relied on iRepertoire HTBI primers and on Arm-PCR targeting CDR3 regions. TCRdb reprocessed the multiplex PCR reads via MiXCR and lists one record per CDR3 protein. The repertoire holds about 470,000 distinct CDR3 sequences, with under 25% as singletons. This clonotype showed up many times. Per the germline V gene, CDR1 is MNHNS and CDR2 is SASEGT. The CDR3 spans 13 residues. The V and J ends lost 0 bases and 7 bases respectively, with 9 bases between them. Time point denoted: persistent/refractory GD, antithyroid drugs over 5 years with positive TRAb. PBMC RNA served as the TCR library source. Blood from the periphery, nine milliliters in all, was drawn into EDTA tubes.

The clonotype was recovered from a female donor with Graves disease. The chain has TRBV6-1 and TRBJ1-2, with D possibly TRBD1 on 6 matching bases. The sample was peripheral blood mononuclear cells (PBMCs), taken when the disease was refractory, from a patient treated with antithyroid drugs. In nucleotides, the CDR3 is TGTGCCAGCAGTGAAGCGGTCAGGGGTGGCTACACCTTC. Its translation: CASSEAVRGGYTF.